This record covers a single T cell receptor (beta chain). TCRdb keeps only in-frame clones here, not all; method: immunoSEQ multiplex PCR. The sample has about 500,000 clones, 70% to 80% seen once. This CDR3 contains 15 residues. The germline CDR1 and CDR2 sequences are LNHNV and YYDKDF (reference sequence). V was trimmed by 1 base and J by 4 bases, leaving 13 bases between them. These data are taken from a study of shared T cell receptors in the human thymus. A further study also used this sample, focusing on human thymus T cells. That source reports: Infants, healthy and Finnish, who were having corrective surgery for congenital heart defects served as donors. Related research has reported that thymic repertoires overlap highly among unrelated individuals.

The material sequenced was thymocytes. The TCR was taken from a boy less than two years old with a congenital heart defect. The rearrangement links TRBV15 to TRBJ1-1; TRBD1 might be the D (5 bases). DNA for the CDR3: TGTGCCACCAGCAGAGGGTGGGGCTCGGGCACTGAAGCTTTCTTT. This translates into CATSRGWGSGTEAFF. Combining the CDR3 with reference TRBV15 and TRBJ1-1 gives the whole variable domain DAMVIQNPRYQVTQFGKPVTLSCSQTLNHNVMYWYQQKSSQAPKLLFHYYDKDFNNEADTPDNFQSRRPNTSFCFLDIRSPGLGDTAMYLCATSRGWGSGTEAFFGQGTRLTVV.